This T cell receptor beta chain emerged from a study of neoadjuvant anti-PD-1 for oral cavity cancer. Notes on the study in general: Expansion of preexisting intratumoral clones was suggested to aid response.

These oral cavity squamous cell carcinomas were HPV-negative and locally advanced. Trimming pared 5 bases from V and 4 bases from J, leaving 11 bases between. CDR3 size: 13 residues. CDR1 and CDR2 (germline): MNHEY, SVGAGI. This clone was detected a few times. Its specificity is unknown. Assay used: immunoSEQ multiplex PCR; TCRdb lists only in-frame clones, some missing. The data hold about 12,000 clones, with 64% observed a single time. This TCR derives from a person between 35 and 79 years old with oral cavity squamous cell carcinoma. The donor label of this sample is uncertain. The chain is built from TRBV6-5 and TRBJ2-5; unclear D gene. Sequenced material: tumor tissue, taken before nivolumab (anti-PD-1) treatment. This CDR3 reads CASSQVAAETQYF. For the CDR3, the DNA is TGTGCCAGCAGTCAGGTCGCAGCAGAGACCCAGTACTTC.